These 18 T cell receptor beta chains came from one sample sequenced in a study of PD-L1 blockade in urothelial cancer. The protocol was immunoSEQ multiplex PCR, while the TCRdb copy is restricted to in-frame clones and leaves out a portion. Of approximately 79,000 clones in the sample, over 80% were seen once. Time point in this sample: pretreatment peripheral blood. The sequencing here drew on PBMCs, taken around atezolizumab (anti-PD-L1) treatment. These receptors were collected from a man aged 40-50 years with urothelial cancer.

This chain connects TRBV28 to TRBJ2-7; TRBD1 aligns across 7 bases. V was clipped by 4 bases and J by 6 bases; unmatched bases: 18. The CDR3 has 17 residues. Germline V gene data show CDR1 as MDHEN and CDR2 as SYDVKM. The CDR3 here is CASSSGSLTQAGGEQYF. The CDR3, as DNA: TGTGCCAGCAGTTCGGGGTCCCTCACTCAGGCAGGGGGCGAGCAGTACTTC.

J is TRBJ1-1 and V is TRBV6-5; possibly TRBD1 for D (6 bases). Trimming took 6 bases from V and 0 from J, leaving 14 bases between them. The CDR3 has 15 amino acids. Per germline, CDR1 MNHEY and CDR2 SVGAGI. CDR3 coding DNA: TGTGCCAGCAGCCTGGATCGGACAGTGAACACTGAAGCTTTCTTT. This encodes CASSLDRTVNTEAFF.

This clone was counted once. The CDR3, as DNA: TGCAGCGTTGACGAGGGGGTAGGCGGGGAGCTGTTTTTT. Translating gives CSVDEGVGGELFF. The chain employs TRBV29-1 and TRBJ2-2, with D possibly being TRBD1 (6 bases). Between the trimmed V and J ends, which lost 3 bases and 7 bases, there was a span of 12 bases. Germline assignment: CDR1 SQVTM and CDR2 ANQGSEA. CDR3 length: 13 residues.

J is TRBJ1-4 and V is TRBV5-1; a possible D gene is TRBD1 (5 bases). V shed 0 bases and J shed 6 bases, with 15 bases lying between them. Germline V lookup: CDR1 SGHRS, CDR2 YFSETQ. The length of the CDR3 is 16 residues. DNA for the CDR3: TGCGCCAGCAGCTTGGTGTCGCCTGGGGGGGATGAAAAACTGTTTTTT. Amino acids: CASSLVSPGGDEKLFF.

CDR3 nucleotides: TGTGCCAGCAGCTTAGGGCAGACTAGTGAAGCCTACGAGCAGTACTTC. Its protein product is CASSLGQTSEAYEQYF. J is TRBJ2-7 and V is TRBV7-8, with D perhaps TRBD2 (6 bases). Germline V CDR1 and CDR2: SGHVS, FQNEAQ. V lost 1 base and J 2 bases, leaving 15 bases between the germline ends. This CDR3 has 16 residues.

The chain couples TRBV27 to TRBJ2-3; the match to TRBD2 covers 13 bases. Germline V gene lookup returns CDR1 MNHEY and CDR2 SMNVEV (reference sequence). The length of the CDR3 is 16 residues. Germline trimming cut 8 bases from V and 3 bases from J; bases unmatched to any gene: 8. The CDR3 loop is CASARTSGSVTDTQYF. The CDR3 nucleotides are TGTGCCAGCGCTAGGACTAGCGGGAGTGTTACAGATACGCAGTATTTT.

The chain joins TRBV5-4 to TRBJ2-3; the match to TRBD2 covers 12 bases. Germline CDR1 SGHNT, CDR2 YYREEE (reference sequence). The length of the CDR3 is 16 residues. V was clipped by 4 bases and J by 3 bases; unmatched bases: 6. The CDR3 spells CASSPRLAGETDTQYF. CDR3 sequence (DNA): TGTGCCAGCAGCCCCAGACTAGCGGGAGAGACAGATACGCAGTATTTT.

The chain uses TRBV7-9 and TRBJ2-1; D gene uncertain. The CDR3 is made up of 12 amino acids. V was cut by 4 bases and J by 8 bases, with 9 bases left in between. Per germline, CDR1 SEHNR and CDR2 FQNEAQ (reference sequence). CDR3 residues: CASSSLAYEQFF. The CDR3, as DNA: TGTGCCAGCAGCTCCTTAGCCTATGAGCAGTTCTTC.

The rearrangement links TRBV11-3 to TRBJ1-3; D gene unclear. Germline CDR1 SGHNT, CDR2 YENEEA. The CDR3 is made up of 13 amino acids. Between the trimmed V and J ends, which lost 5 bases and 4 bases, there was a span of 9 bases. The CDR3 loop is CASSEIPGNTIYF. The CDR3, as DNA: TGTGCCAGCAGCGAGATTCCGGGAAACACCATATATTTT.

The V and J genes are TRBV9 and TRBJ1-1; maybe TRBD1 (6 bases). Trimming cost V 2 bases and J 1 base, with 9 bases left between them. The length of the CDR3 is 14 residues. Germline lookup yields CDR1 SGDLS and CDR2 YYNGEE. The CDR3 spells CASSVTGQNTEAFF. The CDR3 bases are TGTGCCAGCAGCGTTACGGGACAGAACACTGAAGCTTTCTTT.

The V call is TRBV5-1, the J call TRBJ2-7; perhaps TRBD2 as D (6 bases). Per germline, CDR1 SGHRS and CDR2 YFSETQ. Trimming took 4 bases from V and 5 from J, leaving 13 bases between them. The CDR3 loop spans 13 amino acids. CDR3 region: CASSRTEGHEQYF. The CDR3 region has the DNA TGCGCCAGCAGCCGAACGGAGGGCCACGAGCAGTACTTC. Full variable domain (outside the CDR3, taken from reference TRBV5-1 and TRBJ2-7): KAGVTQTPRYLIKTRGQQVTLSCSPISGHRSVSWYQQTPGQGLQFLFEYFSETQRNKGNFPGRFSGRQFSNSRSEMNVSTLELGDSALYLCASSRTEGHEQYFGPGTRLTVT.

V gene TRBV2 combines with J gene TRBJ2-7; D unresolved. Per germline, CDR1 SNHLY and CDR2 FYNNEI. CDR3 length equals 14 residues. Trimming removed 6 bases from V and 6 bases from J, with 18 bases in between. The CDR3 region has the DNA TGTGCCAGCAGCAGTGGGCAGTTTCCCCTCGAGCAGTACTTC. Its protein product is CASSSGQFPLEQYF.

The V gene is TRBV9, the J gene TRBJ1-2; no firm D call. Germline CDR1 is SGDLS and CDR2 is YYNGEE. Trimming removed 4 bases from V and 0 bases from J, with 13 bases in between. The CDR3 is made up of 15 amino acids. CDR3 sequence (DNA): TGTGCCAGCAGCCTACGCGACACTCCTAACTATGGCTACACCTTC. Amino acid sequence: CASSLRDTPNYGYTF.

The chain employs TRBV28 and TRBJ1-5; 8 bases agree with TRBD1. The CDR3 consists of 14 residues. Germline CDR1 and CDR2: MDHEN and SYDVKM. The J segment lost 6 bases and the V segment lost 5 bases, leaving 6 bases of the junction unmatched. CDR3 loop: CASSLPGGSQPQHF. CDR3 bases: TGTGCCAGCAGTCTTCCAGGGGGCTCTCAGCCCCAGCATTTT.

This sequence joins TRBV2 and TRBJ2-2; D unresolved. This CDR3 spans 12 amino acids. Germline-derived CDR1 and CDR2 are SNHLY and FYNNEI. The ends were cut back, 6 bases at V and 8 bases at J, with 10 bases in the middle. This chain's CDR3 is CASSRREGELFF. The CDR3 DNA follows: TGTGCCAGCAGCCGGAGAGAGGGGGAGCTGTTTTTT.

For the CDR3, the DNA is TGTGCCTGGAGTGTGGGCAGGGGCGGTCAGCCCCAGCATTTT. This encodes CAWSVGRGGQPQHF. V usage is TRBV30 and J usage is TRBJ1-5, with D tentatively TRBD1 (6 bases). Germline CDR1 GTSNPN, CDR2 SVGIG (reference sequence). The ends were cut back, 0 bases at V and 6 bases at J, with 12 bases in the middle. CDR3 length: 14 residues. The full variable domain, in which reference TRBV30 and TRBJ1-5 provide the parts outside the CDR3, is SQTIHQWPATLVQPVGSPLSLECTVEGTSNPNLYWYRQAAGRGLQLLFYSVGIGQISSEVPQNLSASRPQDRQFILSSKKLLLSDSGFYLCAWSVGRGGQPQHFGDGTRLSIL.

The DNA for the CDR3 is TGTGCCAGCTCGATCATCGGGACAGGGGGCTTTACTAATGAAAAACTGTTTTTT. This translates into CASSIIGTGGFTNEKLFF. This chain connects TRBV27 to TRBJ1-4, with 12 bases lining up with TRBD1. The CDR3 covers 18 residues. Germline V gene data show CDR1 as MNHEY and CDR2 as SMNVEV (reference sequence). V lost 8 bases and J lost 2; bases outside the gene matches: 12.

The V gene is TRBV4-2, the J gene TRBJ1-4; a possible D gene is TRBD1 (5 bases). Between the trimmed V and J ends, which lost 1 base and 5 bases, there was a span of 17 bases. This CDR3 spans 17 amino acids. Looked up from germline, CDR1 is LGHNA and CDR2 is YNFKEQ. The CDR3 region is CASSQGTRRGLNEKLFF. CDR3 bases: TGTGCCAGCAGCCAAGGGACCCGACGGGGACTCAATGAAAAACTGTTTTTT.